The 9 T cell receptor beta chains below were found in one sample sequenced in a study of blood T cell repertoires in COVID-19. Only in-frame clones appear in the TCRdb table, and some are missing; sequencing was by immunoSEQ multiplex PCR. Of about 200,000 clones detected, approximately 81% appear once; the ten largest clones hold roughly 5%. Material: peripheral blood. The receptors were sampled from an elderly woman with acute or convalescent COVID-19.

This clone was found once. The V call is TRBV7-9, the J call TRBJ2-6, with TRBD1 matching 10 bases. The CDR3 consists of 18 residues. The germline gives CDR1 SEHNR, CDR2 FQNEAQ (reference sequence). Trimming at V came to 8 bases and at J to 1 base, leaving 11 bases not matched to a gene. In DNA form, the CDR3 reads TGTGCCAGCCCGAGGGGGGACAGGGGACATTCTGGGGCCAACGTCCTGACTTTC. Translation gives CASPRGDRGHSGANVLTF.

This rearrangement joins TRBV19 to TRBJ1-6; D might be TRBD1 (5 bases). With 1 base removed from V and 9 bases from J, the gap between germline ends came to 13 bases. The CDR3 has 15 amino acids. Germline CDR1 LNHDA, CDR2 SQIVND (reference sequence). CDR3 loop: CASSIVGQAGSPLHF. CDR3 nucleotide sequence: TGTGCCAGTAGTATAGTCGGACAAGCTGGTTCACCCCTCCACTTT.

This clone was observed a single time. The J gene is TRBJ2-3, the V gene TRBV7-2, with 8 bases that match TRBD2. Germline-derived CDR1 and CDR2 are SGHTA and FQGNSA. The CDR3 is 16 amino acids. V lost 3 bases, J lost 2 bases, and 7 bases stayed unmatched. DNA of the CDR3: TGTGCCAGCAGCTTTTATAGCGGGACTATCACAGATACGCAGTATTTT. This codes for CASSFYSGTITDTQYF.

The chain uses TRBV5-6 and TRBJ2-5, with TRBD1 identical over 7 bases. V lost 6 bases and J lost 0; bases outside the gene matches: 8. Germline CDR1 and CDR2: SGHDT and YYEEEE. CDR3 length: 15 residues. In DNA form, the CDR3 reads TGTGCCAGCACCTCAGGGGGATACCACCAAGAGACCCAGTACTTC. Translated: CASTSGGYHQETQYF.

This chain links TRBV7-9 with TRBJ2-5; maybe TRBD2 (5 bases). V lost 7 bases, J lost 4 bases, and 16 bases lay in between. The CDR3 spans 14 residues. Germline CDR1 reads SEHNR; CDR2 reads FQNEAQ (reference sequence). CDR3 coding DNA: TGTGCCAGCACCTGGTCGAGGGTCGGAGAGACCCAGTACTTC. Protein sequence: CASTWSRVGETQYF.

The chain links TRBV4-1 to TRBJ1-1; the D is unclear. Germline CDR1 reads MGHRA; CDR2 reads YSYEKL. The CDR3 is 15 residues long. V dropped 2 bases and J dropped 6 bases, with 16 bases sitting between them. CDR3 residues: CASSQQTPWQAEAFF. The CDR3 region has the DNA TGCGCCAGCAGCCAACAGACCCCCTGGCAGGCTGAAGCTTTCTTT.

The chain links TRBV4-1 to TRBJ2-2, with 10 bases lining up with TRBD2. The trim removed 0 bases at V and 6 bases at J, leaving 7 bases unmatched. The CDR3 consists of 17 residues. The germline V gene encodes CDR1 MGHRA and CDR2 YSYEKL. Here the CDR3 reads CASSQDVLAGVAGELFF. CDR3 sequence (DNA): TGCGCCAGCAGCCAAGATGTCCTAGCGGGAGTCGCCGGGGAGCTGTTTTTT.

The V gene is TRBV7-8, the J gene TRBJ1-4, with 11 bases aligning to TRBD1. After removal of 4 bases from V and 5 bases from J, the junction contained 6 bases not matched to a gene. Germline values: CDR1 SGHVS, CDR2 FQNEAQ. This CDR3 region has 16 residues. The CDR3 sequence is CASSSGQGADNEKLFF. The CDR3, as DNA: TGTGCCAGCAGCTCCGGACAGGGGGCTGACAATGAAAAACTGTTTTTT.

CDR3 loop: CASTKNVWETYGYTF. DNA of the CDR3: TGTGCCAGCACCAAGAATGTGTGGGAGACCTATGGCTACACCTTC. V and J are TRBV5-5 and TRBJ1-2, with D unresolved. The CDR3 loop spans 15 amino acids. CDR1 is SGHKS, CDR2 YYEKEE, per germline (reference sequence). Trimming removed 6 bases from V and 4 bases from J, with 19 bases in between.